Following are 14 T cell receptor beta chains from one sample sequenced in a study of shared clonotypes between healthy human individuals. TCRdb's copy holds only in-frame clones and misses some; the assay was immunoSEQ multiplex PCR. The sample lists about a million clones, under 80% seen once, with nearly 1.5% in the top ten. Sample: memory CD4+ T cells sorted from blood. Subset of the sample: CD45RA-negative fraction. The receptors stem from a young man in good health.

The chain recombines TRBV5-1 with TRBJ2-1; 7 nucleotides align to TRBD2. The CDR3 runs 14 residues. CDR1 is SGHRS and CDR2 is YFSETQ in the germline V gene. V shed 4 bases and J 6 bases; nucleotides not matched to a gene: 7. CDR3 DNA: TGCGCCAGCAGCCAGCGGGAAGGACGCAATGAGCAGTTCTTC. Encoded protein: CASSQREGRNEQFF. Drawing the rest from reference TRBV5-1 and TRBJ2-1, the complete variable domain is KAGVTQTPRYLIKTRGQQVTLSCSPISGHRSVSWYQQTPGQGLQFLFEYFSETQRNKGNFPGRFSGRQFSNSRSEMNVSTLELGDSALYLCASSQREGRNEQFFGPGTRLTVL.

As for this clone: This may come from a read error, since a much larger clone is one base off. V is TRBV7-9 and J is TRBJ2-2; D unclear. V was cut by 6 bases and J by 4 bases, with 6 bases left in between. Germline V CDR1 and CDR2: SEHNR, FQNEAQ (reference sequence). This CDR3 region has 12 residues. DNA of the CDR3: TGTGCCAGCAGATACACCACCGGGGAGCTGTTTTTT. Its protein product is CASRYTTGELFF.

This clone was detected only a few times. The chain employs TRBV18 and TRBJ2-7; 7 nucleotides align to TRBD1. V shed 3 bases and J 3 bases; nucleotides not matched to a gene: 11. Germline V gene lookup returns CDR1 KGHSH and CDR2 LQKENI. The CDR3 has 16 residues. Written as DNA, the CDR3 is TGTGCCAGCTCACCCCCAACCCCCGGACAGGACTACGAGCAGTACTTC. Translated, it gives CASSPPTPGQDYEQYF. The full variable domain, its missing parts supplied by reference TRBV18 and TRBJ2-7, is NAGVMQNPRHLVRRRGQEARLRCSPMKGHSHVYWYRQLPEEGLKFMVYLQKENIIDESGMPKERFSAEFPKEGPSILRIQQVVRGDSAAYFCASSPPTPGQDYEQYFGPGTRLTVT.

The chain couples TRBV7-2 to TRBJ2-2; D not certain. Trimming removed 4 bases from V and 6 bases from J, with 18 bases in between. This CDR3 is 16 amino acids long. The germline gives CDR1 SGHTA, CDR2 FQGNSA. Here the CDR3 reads CASSYTPPPLAGELFF. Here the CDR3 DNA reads TGTGCCAGCAGCTATACCCCCCCGCCGCTGGCCGGGGAGCTGTTTTTT. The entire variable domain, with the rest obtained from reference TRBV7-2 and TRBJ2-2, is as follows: GAGVSQSPSNKVTEKGKDVELRCDPISGHTALYWYRQSLGQGLEFLIYFQGNSAPDKSGLPSDRFSAERTGGSVSTLTIQRTQQEDSAVYLCASSYTPPPLAGELFFGEGSRLTVL.

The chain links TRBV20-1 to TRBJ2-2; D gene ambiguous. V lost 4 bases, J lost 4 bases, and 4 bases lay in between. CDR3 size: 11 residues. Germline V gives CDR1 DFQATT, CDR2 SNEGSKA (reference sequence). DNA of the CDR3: TGCAGTGCTACGGGCACCGGGGAGCTGTTTTTT. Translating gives CSATGTGELFF.

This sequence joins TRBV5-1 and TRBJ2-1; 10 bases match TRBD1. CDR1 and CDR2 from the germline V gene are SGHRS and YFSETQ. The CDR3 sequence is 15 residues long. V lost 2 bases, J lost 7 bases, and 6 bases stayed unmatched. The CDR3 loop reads CASSFGQGDTNEQFF. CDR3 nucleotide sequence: TGCGCCAGCAGCTTCGGACAGGGGGACACAAATGAGCAGTTCTTC.

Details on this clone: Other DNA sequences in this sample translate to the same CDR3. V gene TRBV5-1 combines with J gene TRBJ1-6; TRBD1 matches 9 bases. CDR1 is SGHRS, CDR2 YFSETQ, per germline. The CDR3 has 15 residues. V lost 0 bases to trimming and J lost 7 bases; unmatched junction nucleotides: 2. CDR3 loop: CASSLGGQGNSPLHF. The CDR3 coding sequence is TGCGCCAGCAGCTTGGGCGGACAGGGGAATTCACCCCTCCACTTT.

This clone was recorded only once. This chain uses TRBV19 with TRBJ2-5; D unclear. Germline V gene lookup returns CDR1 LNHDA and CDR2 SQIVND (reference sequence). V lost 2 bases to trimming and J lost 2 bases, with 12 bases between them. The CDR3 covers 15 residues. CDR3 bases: TGTGCCAGTAGTATATTTCAATCAAGTCAAGAGACCCAGTACTTC. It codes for CASSIFQSSQETQYF.

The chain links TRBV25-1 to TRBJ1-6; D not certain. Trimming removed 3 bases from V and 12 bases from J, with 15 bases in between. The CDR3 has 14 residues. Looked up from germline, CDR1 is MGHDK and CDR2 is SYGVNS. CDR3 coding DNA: TGTGCCAGCAGTGACATCGTAGGTAGAGGACCCCTCCACTTT. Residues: CASSDIVGRGPLHF.

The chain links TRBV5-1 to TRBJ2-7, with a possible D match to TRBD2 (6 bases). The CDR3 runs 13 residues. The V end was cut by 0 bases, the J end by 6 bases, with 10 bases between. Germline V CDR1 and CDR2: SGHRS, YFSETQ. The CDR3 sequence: CASSLGSGGEQYF. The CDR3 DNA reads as TGCGCCAGCAGCTTGGGTAGCGGTGGCGAGCAGTACTTC.

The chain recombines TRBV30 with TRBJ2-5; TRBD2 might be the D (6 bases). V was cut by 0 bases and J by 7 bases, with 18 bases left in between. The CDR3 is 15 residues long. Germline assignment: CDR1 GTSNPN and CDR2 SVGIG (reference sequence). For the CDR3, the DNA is TGTGCCTGGAGTGTTGCCAGGGCGGCCGGGGGGACCCAGTACTTC. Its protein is CAWSVARAAGGTQYF.

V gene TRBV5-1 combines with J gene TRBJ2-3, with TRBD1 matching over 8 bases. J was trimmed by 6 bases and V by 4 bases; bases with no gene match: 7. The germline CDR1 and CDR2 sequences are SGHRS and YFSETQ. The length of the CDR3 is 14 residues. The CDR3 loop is CASSRGQGEDTQYF. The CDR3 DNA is TGCGCCAGCAGCCGTGGACAGGGAGAGGATACGCAGTATTTT.

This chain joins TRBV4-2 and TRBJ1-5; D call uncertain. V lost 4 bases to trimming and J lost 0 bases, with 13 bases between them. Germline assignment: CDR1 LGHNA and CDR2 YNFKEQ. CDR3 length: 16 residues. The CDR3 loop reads CASSLFPGDSNQPQHF. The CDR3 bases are TGTGCCAGCAGCCTCTTTCCCGGGGATAGCAATCAGCCCCAGCATTTT.

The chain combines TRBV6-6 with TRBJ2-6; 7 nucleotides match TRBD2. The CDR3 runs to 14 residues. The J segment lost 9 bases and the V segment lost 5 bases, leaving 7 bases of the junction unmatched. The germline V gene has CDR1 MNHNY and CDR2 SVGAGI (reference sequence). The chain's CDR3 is CASSGRAGGNVLTF. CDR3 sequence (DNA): TGTGCCAGCAGTGGGAGGGCAGGAGGCAACGTCCTGACTTTC.